This passage covers 10 T cell receptor beta chains from one sample sequenced in a study of blood T cell repertoires in COVID-19. TCRdb's copy holds only in-frame clones and misses some; the assay was immunoSEQ multiplex PCR. The table lists some 51,000 clones, approximately 90% of them singletons. Sequencing used peripheral blood. These receptors all stem from a man aged 50 to 59 with acute or convalescent COVID-19.

This clone appeared a single time. CDR3 amino acids: CASQDQGARLGYGYTF. As DNA, the CDR3 is TGTGCCAGCCAAGACCAGGGGGCGCGTTTGGGATATGGCTACACCTTC. V gene TRBV28 combines with J gene TRBJ1-2; 8 nucleotides agree with TRBD1. In germline, CDR1 is MDHEN, CDR2 SYDVKM. The V and J ends lost 8 bases and 5 bases, in that order; junction bases with no gene match: 16. CDR3 length equals 16 residues.

The rearrangement joins TRBV5-1 to TRBJ1-1, with D unclear. The CDR3 has 13 amino acids. CDR1 SGHRS and CDR2 YFSETQ come from the germline V gene. Trimming took off 4 bases at V and 0 bases at J, with 7 bases between the two ends. The CDR3 loop is CASSAIMNTEAFF. In nucleotides, the CDR3 is TGCGCCAGCAGCGCTATCATGAACACTGAAGCTTTCTTT.

The chain is built from TRBV27 and TRBJ2-1; a weak D match, TRBD2 (7 bases). The CDR3 extends over 14 amino acids. V was cut by 7 bases and J by 7 bases, with 17 bases left in between. Germline loops: CDR1 MNHEY, CDR2 SMNVEV (reference sequence). The CDR3 bases are TGTGCCAGCACCCTGGGGGGGCGGTGGAATGAGCAGTTCTTC. Its translation is CASTLGGRWNEQFF.

This sequence joins TRBV29-1 and TRBJ1-1, with TRBD1 matching over 8 bases. Losses at the gene ends were 0 bases for V and 11 bases for J; bases not matched to a gene: 8. This CDR3 has 13 amino acids. The germline CDR1 and CDR2 sequences are SQVTM and ANQGSEA. The CDR3 loop is CSVEDLGTGRAFF. The CDR3 DNA is TGCAGCGTTGAAGATCTGGGGACAGGTCGGGCTTTCTTT.

The J gene is TRBJ1-1, the V gene TRBV27; TRBD1 matches at 7 bases. CDR3 length equals 14 residues. J lost 5 bases, V lost 2 bases, and 5 bases had no gene match. Per the germline V gene, CDR1 is MNHEY and CDR2 is SMNVEV (reference sequence). The CDR3 region has the DNA TGTGCCAGCAGTTTAGACACAGGGGCGACTGAAGCTTTCTTT. The encoded protein is CASSLDTGATEAFF.

The V gene is TRBV14, the J gene TRBJ2-3, with 9 positions matching TRBD1. With 5 bases clipped from V and 3 bases from J, the junction kept 9 bases outside the gene matches. Looked up from germline, CDR1 is SGHDN and CDR2 is FVKESK. CDR3 length equals 16 residues. The CDR3 DNA reads TGTGCCAGCAGCAATCGGACAGGGGTATTAACAGATACGCAGTATTTT. Translation: CASSNRTGVLTDTQYF. Complete variable domain (other parts from reference TRBV14 and TRBJ2-3): EAGVTQFPSHSVIEKGQTVTLRCDPISGHDNLYWYRRVMGKEIKFLLHFVKESKQDESGMPNNRFLAERTGGTYSTLKVQPAELEDSGVYFCASSNRTGVLTDTQYFGPGTRLTVL.

The chain is built from TRBV19 and TRBJ2-3; TRBD2 matches 12 bases. Germline V gene lookup returns CDR1 LNHDA and CDR2 SQIVND (reference sequence). The CDR3 loop spans 17 amino acids. Unmatched junction bases numbered 10, after V lost 3 bases and J lost 6 bases. As DNA, the CDR3 is TGTGCCAGTAGTATCGGTAACCTAGCGGGGGGGCGGGATACGCAGTATTTT. This gives the protein CASSIGNLAGGRDTQYF.

J is TRBJ1-2 and V is TRBV5-6; D gene ambiguous. Trimming left V 1 base short and J 4 bases short, with 20 bases between. The CDR3 sequence is 17 residues long. The germline V gene encodes CDR1 SGHDT and CDR2 YYEEEE. CDR3 region: CASSLPGGRKEAYGYTF. The CDR3 nucleotides are TGTGCCAGCAGCTTGCCCGGCGGACGGAAGGAGGCCTATGGCTACACCTTC.

This chain links TRBV5-1 with TRBJ1-2; D is perhaps TRBD1 (5 bases). Germline lookup yields CDR1 SGHRS and CDR2 YFSETQ. V lost 0 bases and J lost 4, with 10 bases in between. The CDR3 consists of 14 residues. The CDR3 region is CASSLESGIYGYTF. CDR3 nucleotide sequence: TGCGCCAGCAGCTTGGAATCAGGGATCTATGGCTACACCTTC.

The chain recombines TRBV4-1 with TRBJ2-1; weak D call: TRBD2 (6 bases). This CDR3 contains 16 residues. Looked up from germline, CDR1 is MGHRA and CDR2 is YSYEKL. The V gene lost 0 bases and the J gene lost 1 base, with 10 bases spanning the gap. The CDR3 reads CASSQEGGNSYNEQFF. CDR3 DNA: TGCGCCAGCAGCCAAGAAGGAGGGAATTCCTACAATGAGCAGTTCTTC.